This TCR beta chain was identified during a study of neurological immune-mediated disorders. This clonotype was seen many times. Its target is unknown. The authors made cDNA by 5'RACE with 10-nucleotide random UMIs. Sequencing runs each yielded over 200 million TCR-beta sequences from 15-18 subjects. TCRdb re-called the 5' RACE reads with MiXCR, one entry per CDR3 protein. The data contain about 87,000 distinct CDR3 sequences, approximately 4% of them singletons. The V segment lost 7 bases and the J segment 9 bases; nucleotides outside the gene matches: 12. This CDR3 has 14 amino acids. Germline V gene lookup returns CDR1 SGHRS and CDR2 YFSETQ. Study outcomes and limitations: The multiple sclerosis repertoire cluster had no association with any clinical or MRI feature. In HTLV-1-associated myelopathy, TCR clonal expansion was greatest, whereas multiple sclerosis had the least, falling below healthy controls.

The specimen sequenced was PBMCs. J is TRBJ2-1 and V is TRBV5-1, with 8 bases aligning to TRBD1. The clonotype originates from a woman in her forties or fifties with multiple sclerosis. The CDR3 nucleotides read TGCGCCAGCGGCCGGGACAGGACGGTGAGTGAGCAGTTCTTC. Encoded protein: CASGRDRTVSEQFF.